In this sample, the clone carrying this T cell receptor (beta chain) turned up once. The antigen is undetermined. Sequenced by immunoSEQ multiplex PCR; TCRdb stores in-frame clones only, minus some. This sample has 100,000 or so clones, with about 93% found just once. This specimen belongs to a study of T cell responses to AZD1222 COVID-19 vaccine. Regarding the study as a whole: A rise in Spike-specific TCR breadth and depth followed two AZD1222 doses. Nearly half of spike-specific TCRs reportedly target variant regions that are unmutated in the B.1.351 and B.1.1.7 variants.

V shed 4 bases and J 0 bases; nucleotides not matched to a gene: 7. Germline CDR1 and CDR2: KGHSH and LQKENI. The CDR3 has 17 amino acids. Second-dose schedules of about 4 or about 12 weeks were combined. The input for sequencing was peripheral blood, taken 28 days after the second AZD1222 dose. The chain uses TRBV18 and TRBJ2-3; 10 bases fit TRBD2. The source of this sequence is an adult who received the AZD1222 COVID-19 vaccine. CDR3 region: CASSRRTSGSSTDTQYF. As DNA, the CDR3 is TGTGCCAGCTCACGACGGACTAGCGGCTCTAGCACAGATACGCAGTATTTT.